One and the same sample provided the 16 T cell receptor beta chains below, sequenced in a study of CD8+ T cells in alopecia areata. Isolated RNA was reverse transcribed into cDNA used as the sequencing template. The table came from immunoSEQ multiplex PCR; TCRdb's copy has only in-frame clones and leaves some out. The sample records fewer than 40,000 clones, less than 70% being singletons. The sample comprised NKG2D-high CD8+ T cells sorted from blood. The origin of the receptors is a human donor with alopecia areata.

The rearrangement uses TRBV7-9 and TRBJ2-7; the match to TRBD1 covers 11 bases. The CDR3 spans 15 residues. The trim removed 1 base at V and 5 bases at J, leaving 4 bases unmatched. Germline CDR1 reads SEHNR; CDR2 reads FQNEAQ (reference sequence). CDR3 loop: CASSLEDRGRNEQYF. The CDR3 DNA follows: TGTGCCAGCAGCTTAGAGGACAGGGGGCGAAACGAGCAGTACTTC.

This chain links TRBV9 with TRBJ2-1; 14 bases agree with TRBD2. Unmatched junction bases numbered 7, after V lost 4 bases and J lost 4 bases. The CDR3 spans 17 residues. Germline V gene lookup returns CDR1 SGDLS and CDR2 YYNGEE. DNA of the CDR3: TGTGCCAGCAGCATACAGGGACTAGCGGGGGAGTACAATGAGCAGTTCTTC. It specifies CASSIQGLAGEYNEQFF.

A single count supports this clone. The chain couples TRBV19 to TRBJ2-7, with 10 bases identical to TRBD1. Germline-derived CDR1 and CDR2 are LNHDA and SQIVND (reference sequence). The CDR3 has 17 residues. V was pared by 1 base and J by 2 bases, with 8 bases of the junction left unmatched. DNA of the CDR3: TGTGCCAGTAGTATAGGCCTCACCGGGACAGGGGCCTACGAGCAGTACTTC. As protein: CASSIGLTGTGAYEQYF. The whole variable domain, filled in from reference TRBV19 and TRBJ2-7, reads DGGITQSPKYLFRKEGQNVTLSCEQNLNHDAMYWYRQDPGQGLRLIYYSQIVNDFQKGDIAEGYSVSREKKESFPLTVTSAQKNPTAFYLCASSIGLTGTGAYEQYFGPGTRLTVT.

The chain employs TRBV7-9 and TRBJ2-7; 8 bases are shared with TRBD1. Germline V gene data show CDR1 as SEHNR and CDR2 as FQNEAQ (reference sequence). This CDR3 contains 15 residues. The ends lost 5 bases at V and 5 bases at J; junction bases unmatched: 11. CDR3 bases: TGTGCCAGCAGCGGGGGGACAGGCCATGGGCACGAGCAGTACTTC. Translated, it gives CASSGGTGHGHEQYF.

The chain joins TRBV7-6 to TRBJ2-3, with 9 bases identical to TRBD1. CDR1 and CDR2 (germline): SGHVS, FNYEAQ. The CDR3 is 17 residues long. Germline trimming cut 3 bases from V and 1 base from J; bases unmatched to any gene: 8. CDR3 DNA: TGTGCCAGCAGCTTGAGGGCGGGACAGGGTGGCACAGATACGCAGTATTTT. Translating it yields CASSLRAGQGGTDTQYF.

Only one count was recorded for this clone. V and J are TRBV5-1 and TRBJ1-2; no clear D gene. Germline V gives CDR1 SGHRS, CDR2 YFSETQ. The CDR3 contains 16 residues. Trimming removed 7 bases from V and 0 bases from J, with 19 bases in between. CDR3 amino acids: CASRTASAQPNYGYTF. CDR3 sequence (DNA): TGCGCCAGCCGAACCGCGTCGGCCCAGCCTAACTATGGCTACACCTTC.

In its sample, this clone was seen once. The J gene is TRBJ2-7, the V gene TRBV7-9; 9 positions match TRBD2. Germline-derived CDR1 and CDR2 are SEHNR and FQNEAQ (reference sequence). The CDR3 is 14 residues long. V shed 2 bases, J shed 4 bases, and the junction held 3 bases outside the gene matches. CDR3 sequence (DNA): TGTGCCAGCAGCTTACCGGGACTAGCATACGAGCAGTACTTC. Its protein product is CASSLPGLAYEQYF.

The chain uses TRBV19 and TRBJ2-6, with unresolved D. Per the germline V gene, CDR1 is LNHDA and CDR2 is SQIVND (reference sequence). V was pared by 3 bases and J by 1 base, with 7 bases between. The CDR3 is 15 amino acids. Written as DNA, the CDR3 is TGTGCCAGTAGTATTCGGGCGTCTGGGGCCAACGTCCTGACTTTC. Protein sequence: CASSIRASGANVLTF.

For the CDR3, the DNA is TGCGCCAGCAGCCAAGACCGGTCGGATCCCAACAATGAGCAGTTCTTC. Translating gives CASSQDRSDPNNEQFF. J is TRBJ2-1 and V is TRBV4-3; D is undetermined. The germline V gene encodes CDR1 LGHNA and CDR2 YSLEER. Trimming pared 0 bases from V and 5 bases from J, leaving 14 bases between. The CDR3 sequence is 16 residues long.

The CDR3 spells CASSSGQARSPLHF. The CDR3 coding sequence is TGTGCCAGCAGCTCGGGACAGGCCAGGTCACCCCTCCACTTT. The rearrangement uses TRBV11-2 and TRBJ1-6; 8 positions match TRBD1. V was pared by 4 bases and J by 10 bases, with 6 bases of the junction left unmatched. CDR1 SGHAT and CDR2 FQNNGV come from the germline V gene. CDR3 length equals 14 residues.

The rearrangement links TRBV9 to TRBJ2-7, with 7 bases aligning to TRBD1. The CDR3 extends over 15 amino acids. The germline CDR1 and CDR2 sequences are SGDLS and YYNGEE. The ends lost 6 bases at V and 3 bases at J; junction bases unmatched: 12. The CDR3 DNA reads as TGTGCCAGCACCAAGAGGCCGGGACAGCACTACGAGCAGTACTTC. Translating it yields CASTKRPGQHYEQYF.

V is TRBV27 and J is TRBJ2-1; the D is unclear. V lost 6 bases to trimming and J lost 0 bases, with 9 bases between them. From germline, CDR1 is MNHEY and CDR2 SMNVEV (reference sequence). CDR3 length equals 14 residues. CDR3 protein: CASSVVVSYNEQFF. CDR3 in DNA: TGTGCCAGCAGCGTCGTGGTCTCCTACAATGAGCAGTTCTTC.

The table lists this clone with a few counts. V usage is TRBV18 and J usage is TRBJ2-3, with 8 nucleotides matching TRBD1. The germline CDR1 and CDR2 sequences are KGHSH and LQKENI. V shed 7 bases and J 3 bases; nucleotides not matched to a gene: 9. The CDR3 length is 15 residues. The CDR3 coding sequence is TGTGCCAGCTTAGACCGGGACAGGATTACAGATACGCAGTATTTT. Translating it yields CASLDRDRITDTQYF.

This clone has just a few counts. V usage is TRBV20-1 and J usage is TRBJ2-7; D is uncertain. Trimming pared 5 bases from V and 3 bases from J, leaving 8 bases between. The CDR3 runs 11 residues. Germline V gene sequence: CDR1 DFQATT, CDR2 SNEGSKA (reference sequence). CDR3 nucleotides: TGCAGTGCTCGTCGGTACTACGAGCAGTACTTC. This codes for CSARRYYEQYF.

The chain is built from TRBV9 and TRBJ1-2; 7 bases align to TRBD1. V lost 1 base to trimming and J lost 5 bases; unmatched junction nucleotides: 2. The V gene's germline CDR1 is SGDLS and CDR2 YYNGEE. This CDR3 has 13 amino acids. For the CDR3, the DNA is TGTGCCAGCAGCGTACAACAGGGGTATGGCTACACCTTC. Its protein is CASSVQQGYGYTF.

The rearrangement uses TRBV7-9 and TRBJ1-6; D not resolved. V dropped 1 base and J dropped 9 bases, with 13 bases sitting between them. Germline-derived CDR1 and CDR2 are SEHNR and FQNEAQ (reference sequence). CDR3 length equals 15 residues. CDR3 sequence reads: CASSLEGSVGSPLHF. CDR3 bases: TGTGCCAGCAGCTTAGAGGGATCTGTGGGTTCACCCCTCCACTTT.